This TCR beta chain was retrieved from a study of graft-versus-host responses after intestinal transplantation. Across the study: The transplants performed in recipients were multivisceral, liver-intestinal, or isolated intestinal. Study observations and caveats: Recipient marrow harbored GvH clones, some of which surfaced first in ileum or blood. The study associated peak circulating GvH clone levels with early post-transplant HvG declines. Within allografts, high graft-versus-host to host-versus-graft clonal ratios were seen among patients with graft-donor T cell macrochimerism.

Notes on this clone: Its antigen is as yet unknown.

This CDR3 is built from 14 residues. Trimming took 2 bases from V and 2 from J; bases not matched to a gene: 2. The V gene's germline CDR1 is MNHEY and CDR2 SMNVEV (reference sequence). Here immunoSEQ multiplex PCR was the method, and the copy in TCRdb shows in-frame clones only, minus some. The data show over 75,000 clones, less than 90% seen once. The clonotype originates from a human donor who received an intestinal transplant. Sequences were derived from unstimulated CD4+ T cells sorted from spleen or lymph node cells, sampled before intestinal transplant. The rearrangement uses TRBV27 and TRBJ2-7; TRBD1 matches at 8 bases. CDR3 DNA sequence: TGTGCCAGCAGTTTACGGACAGGGCCCTACGAGCAGTACTTC. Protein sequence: CASSLRTGPYEQYF.